Below, 14 T cell receptor beta chains from the same sample are listed, as sequenced in a study of shared clonotypes between healthy human individuals. This table comes from immunoSEQ multiplex PCR, and its TCRdb copy is limited to in-frame clones, with some not included. The sample includes 2.3 million or so clones, over 90% seen only once; the top ten take about 0.37%. Material: naive CD4+ T cells from PBMCs. Subset specified: CD45RA+ positively selected. All receptors derive from a man between 18 and 35 years old in good health. Some clones in this sample may be carry-over from other donors' samples.

Comment on this clone: Other DNA sequences in this sample translate to the same CDR3. V and J are TRBV9 and TRBJ2-1, with D possibly TRBD2 on 5 matching bases. Germline-derived CDR1 and CDR2 are SGDLS and YYNGEE. The CDR3 length is 15 residues. The V end was cut by 2 bases, the J end by 1 base, with 10 bases between. The CDR3 sequence is CASSVEEGSYNEQFF. The DNA of the CDR3 is TGTGCCAGCAGCGTGGAAGAGGGTTCCTACAATGAGCAGTTCTTC. Full variable domain (remainder filled in from reference TRBV9 and TRBJ2-1): DSGVTQTPKHLITATGQRVTLRCSPRSGDLSVYWYQQSLDQGLQFLIQYYNGEERAKGNILERFSAQQFPDLHSELNLSSLELGDSALYFCASSVEEGSYNEQFFGPGTRLTVL.

The CDR3 DNA reads TGCAGCGTCGGTCAGACTCAGGGGGGAAGCTACACCTTC. Translation gives CSVGQTQGGSYTF. The J gene is TRBJ1-2, the V gene TRBV29-1, with TRBD1 matching over 7 bases. Germline V gene data show CDR1 as SQVTM and CDR2 as ANQGSEA. The length of the CDR3 is 13 residues. Trimming took 6 bases from V and 9 from J; bases not matched to a gene: 13.

The DNA of the CDR3 is TGTGCCAGCAGTTTGGACAGGGGAGACTTCTACAATGAGCAGTTCTTC. Translated, it gives CASSLDRGDFYNEQFF. This chain joins TRBV28 and TRBJ2-1; the match to TRBD1 covers 9 bases. The CDR3 has 16 amino acids. The V and J ends lost 3 bases and 3 bases, in that order; junction bases with no gene match: 6. In germline, CDR1 is MDHEN, CDR2 SYDVKM.

This chain connects TRBV18 to TRBJ2-7; 9 bases match TRBD1. CDR1 is KGHSH, CDR2 LQKENI, per germline. Trimming took 0 bases from V and 6 from J; bases not matched to a gene: 6. This CDR3 is 15 amino acids long. In DNA form, the CDR3 reads TGTGCCAGCTCACCACCGGGACAGGGTCGAGGCGAGCAGTACTTC. Its translation is CASSPPGQGRGEQYF.

The V call is TRBV10-3, the J call TRBJ2-7, with D hard to call. The germline gives CDR1 ENHRY, CDR2 SYGVKD. This CDR3 has 18 amino acids. The V end was cut by 5 bases, the J end by 2 bases, with 25 bases between. CDR3 nucleotides: TGTGCCATCAGTCCATCGACCTTCACGGCCGTTTCCACCTACGAGCAGTACTTC. This translates into CAISPSTFTAVSTYEQYF.

The V and J genes are TRBV7-3 and TRBJ2-2; no clear D gene. The CDR3 consists of 15 residues. V lost 6 bases and J lost 1, with 12 bases in between. Germline assignment: CDR1 SGHTA and CDR2 FQGTGA. In DNA, the CDR3 is TGTGCCAGCAGTCACGGGCTCCTGAACACCGGGGAGCTGTTTTTT. This gives the protein CASSHGLLNTGELFF.

This chain joins TRBV5-1 and TRBJ2-5; unclear D gene. The V gene lost 2 bases and the J gene lost 4 bases, with 9 bases spanning the gap. This CDR3 has 13 amino acids. CDR1 and CDR2 from the germline V gene are SGHRS and YFSETQ. CDR3 DNA sequence: TGCGCCAGCAGCTTCGGTGCAGTAGAGACCCAGTACTTC. Translating gives CASSFGAVETQYF.

The sample holds a few counts of this clone. At the DNA level, this CDR3 is encoded by other sequences in the same sample as well. The V call is TRBV5-1, the J call TRBJ1-1, with D perhaps TRBD1 (5 bases). This CDR3 has 13 residues. V gave up 0 bases and J gave up 3 bases, with 6 bases separating them. Germline CDR1 reads SGHRS; CDR2 reads YFSETQ. The CDR3 DNA reads TGCGCCAGCAGCTTGGGCAGGGACACTGAAGCTTTCTTT. This codes for CASSLGRDTEAFF.

This sequence joins TRBV5-5 and TRBJ1-5; D is unclear. Trimming removed 4 bases at V and 4 bases at J, with 12 bases between. This CDR3 spans 14 amino acids. The V gene's germline CDR1 is SGHKS and CDR2 YYEKEE (reference sequence). The CDR3 is CASSLGRENQPQHF. For the CDR3, the DNA is TGTGCCAGCAGCCTAGGACGGGAGAATCAGCCCCAGCATTTT.

CDR3 nucleotides: TGTGCCAGCTCACCGGGGGAAAGGGCTGGAAACACCATATATTTT. It translates to CASSPGERAGNTIYF. V is TRBV18 and J is TRBJ1-3; D possibly corresponds to TRBD1 (5 bases). Trimming removed 3 bases at V and 2 bases at J, with 11 bases between. Germline V gene data show CDR1 as KGHSH and CDR2 as LQKENI. This CDR3 comprises 15 residues.

The sample holds one count of this clone. This chain connects TRBV2 to TRBJ2-1; TRBD2 aligns across 8 bases. In germline, CDR1 is SNHLY, CDR2 FYNNEI. The junction had 4 bases not matched to a gene; V was cut back by 4 bases and J by 14 bases. The CDR3 has 11 residues. The chain's CDR3 is CASSAGLVEFF. CDR3 sequence (DNA): TGTGCCAGCAGTGCGGGACTAGTGGAGTTCTTC.

V and J are TRBV10-2 and TRBJ2-3, with TRBD2 matching 9 bases. CDR1 and CDR2 (germline): WSHSY, SAAADI. The CDR3 sequence is 15 residues long. The J segment lost 0 bases and the V segment lost 6 bases, leaving 4 bases of the junction unmatched. Here the CDR3 reads CASRRSGRSTDTQYF. The DNA of the CDR3 is TGCGCCAGCAGACGTAGCGGGAGAAGCACAGATACGCAGTATTTT.

The J gene is TRBJ2-7, the V gene TRBV6-5, with D possibly being TRBD1 (5 bases). The V gene's germline CDR1 is MNHEY and CDR2 SVGAGI. The CDR3 is 15 amino acids. Trimming took 7 bases from V and 0 from J, leaving 16 bases between them. The CDR3 protein is CASTRKGFSSYEQYF. The CDR3 DNA reads TGTGCCAGCACTCGTAAGGGGTTCAGCTCCTACGAGCAGTACTTC.

The chain couples TRBV28 to TRBJ2-1; D is perhaps TRBD2 (5 bases). V was pared by 8 bases and J by 5 bases, with 16 bases between. This CDR3 contains 14 residues. From germline, CDR1 is MDHEN and CDR2 SYDVKM. In nucleotides, the CDR3 is TGTGCCAGCTATACGGATCGAGGGAACAATGAGCAGTTCTTC. Residues: CASYTDRGNNEQFF.